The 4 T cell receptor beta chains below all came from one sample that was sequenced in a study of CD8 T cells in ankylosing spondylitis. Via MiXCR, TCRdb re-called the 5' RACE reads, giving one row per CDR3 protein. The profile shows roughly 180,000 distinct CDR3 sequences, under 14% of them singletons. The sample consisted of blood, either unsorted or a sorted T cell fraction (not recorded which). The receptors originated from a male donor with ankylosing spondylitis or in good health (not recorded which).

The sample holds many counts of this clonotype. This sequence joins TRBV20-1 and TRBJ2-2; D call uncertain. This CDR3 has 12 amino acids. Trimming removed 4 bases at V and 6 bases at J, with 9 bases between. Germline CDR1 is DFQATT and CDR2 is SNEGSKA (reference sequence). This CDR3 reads CSATRTSGELFF. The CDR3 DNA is TGCAGTGCTACCCGGACCTCCGGGGAGCTGTTTTTT.

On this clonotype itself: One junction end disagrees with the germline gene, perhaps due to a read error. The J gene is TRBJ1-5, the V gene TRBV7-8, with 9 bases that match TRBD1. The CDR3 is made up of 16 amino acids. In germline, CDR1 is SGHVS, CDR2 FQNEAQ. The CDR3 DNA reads TGCGCCACCAGCTTAGGGACAGGGCTTGGCAATCAGCCCCAGCATTTT. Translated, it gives CATSLGTGLGNQPQHF.

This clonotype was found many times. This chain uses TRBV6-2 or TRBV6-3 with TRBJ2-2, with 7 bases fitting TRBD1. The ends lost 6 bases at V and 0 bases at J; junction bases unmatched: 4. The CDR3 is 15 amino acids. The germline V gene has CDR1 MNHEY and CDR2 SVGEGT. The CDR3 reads CASSGTVTNTGELFF. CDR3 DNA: TGTGCCAGCAGCGGGACAGTTACGAACACCGGGGAGCTGTTTTTT.

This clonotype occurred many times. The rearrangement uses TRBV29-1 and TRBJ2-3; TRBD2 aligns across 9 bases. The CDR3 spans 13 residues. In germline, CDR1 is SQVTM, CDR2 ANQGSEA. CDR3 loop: CSGASGGTDTQYF. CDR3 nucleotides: TGCAGTGGGGCTAGCGGGGGCACAGATACGCAGTATTTT.